The 20 T cell receptor beta chains reported below all come from one sample, sequenced in a study of cytomegalovirus exposure and HLA in healthy donors (dated 2017 in TCRdb). The protocol used for the library was the immunoSEQ multiplex PCR assay. For the multiplex PCR, a mixture combining 60 forward primers for TCR Vbeta segments and 13 reverse primers for TCR Jbeta segments was used. Here the immuneACCESS table is served through TCRdb, limited to in-frame sequences with V and J called. Missing clones are a known gap in these copies; in checked studies unresolved V genes cover under half, and the rest lacks a known reason. For this sample the table gives about 68,000 clones, of which 80% to 90% were detected only once. The ten top clones hold about 7% of the sample. Sequenced material: PBMCs. The receptors were gathered from a human donor in good health.

The J gene is TRBJ2-1, the V gene TRBV5-1, with 11 bases that match TRBD2. The CDR3 loop spans 17 amino acids. Germline V CDR1 and CDR2: SGHRS, YFSETQ. Trimming removed 2 bases from V and 6 bases from J; junction bases left unmatched: 10. DNA of the CDR3: TGCGCCAGCAGCTTAGGATTTAGCGGGGGGGCCGGCAATGAGCAGTTCTTC. The encoded protein is CASSLGFSGGAGNEQFF.

V is TRBV6-5 and J is TRBJ1-4; 9 positions agree with TRBD1. The CDR3 contains 16 residues. V was clipped by 4 bases and J by 7 bases; unmatched bases: 10. Per the germline V gene, CDR1 is MNHEY and CDR2 is SVGAGI. The CDR3 nucleotides read TGTGCCAGCAGTTCACACCGGGACAGGGAGGGTGAAAAACTGTTTTTT. Its protein product is CASSSHRDREGEKLFF.

The chain carries TRBV5-1 and TRBJ2-1; 9 bases agree with TRBD2. Per germline, CDR1 SGHRS and CDR2 YFSETQ. The CDR3 loop spans 17 amino acids. Germline trimming cut 4 bases from V and 4 bases from J; bases unmatched to any gene: 12. The CDR3 region is CASSREVRGGGYNEQFF. CDR3 sequence (DNA): TGCGCCAGCAGCAGGGAGGTCCGCGGGGGGGGTTACAATGAGCAGTTCTTC. The entire variable domain, with the rest obtained from reference TRBV5-1 and TRBJ2-1, is as follows: KAGVTQTPRYLIKTRGQQVTLSCSPISGHRSVSWYQQTPGQGLQFLFEYFSETQRNKGNFPGRFSGRQFSNSRSEMNVSTLELGDSALYLCASSREVRGGGYNEQFFGPGTRLTVL.

The CDR3 loop is CASRLLAGAPSEQYF. As DNA, the CDR3 is TGTGCCAGCAGGCTACTAGCGGGGGCCCCCTCCGAGCAGTACTTC. This sequence joins TRBV6-1 and TRBJ2-7; TRBD2 agrees at 11 bases. Trimming at V came to 6 bases and at J to 6 bases, leaving 10 bases not matched to a gene. The V gene's germline CDR1 is MNHNS and CDR2 SASEGT. The CDR3 is made up of 15 amino acids.

V gene TRBV6-1 combines with J gene TRBJ1-6; no definite D call. Trimming cost V 1 base and J 9 bases, with 7 bases left between them. Germline V gives CDR1 MNHNS, CDR2 SASEGT. The CDR3 is 13 residues long. CDR3 DNA: TGTGCCAGCAGTGAAGAGGAGTTTTCACCCCTCCACTTT. Encoded protein: CASSEEEFSPLHF.

V and J are TRBV27 and TRBJ2-3, with a tentative D call TRBD1 (6 bases). Trimming left V 5 bases short and J 1 base short, with 19 bases between. Germline lookup yields CDR1 MNHEY and CDR2 SMNVEV (reference sequence). CDR3 size: 17 residues. The CDR3 spells CASSPGRQARRTDTQYF. In DNA, the CDR3 is TGTGCCAGCAGTCCGGGGCGACAGGCCCGTCGCACAGATACGCAGTATTTT.

The chain is built from TRBV30 and TRBJ1-2; a possible D gene is TRBD1 (6 bases). This CDR3 contains 11 residues. Germline V gene data show CDR1 as GTSNPN and CDR2 as SVGIG (reference sequence). Trimming removed 3 bases at V and 7 bases at J, with 9 bases between. CDR3 sequence (DNA): TGTGCCTGGAGGGGGGCTATTGGCTACACCTTC. As protein: CAWRGAIGYTF.

The J gene is TRBJ2-3, the V gene TRBV7-3, with 14 bases that match TRBD2. Germline V lookup: CDR1 SGHTA, CDR2 FQGTGA. This CDR3 region has 17 residues. V gave up 5 bases and J gave up 5 bases; unmatched junction bases: 9. The CDR3 bases are TGTGCCAGCAGCGAGACTAGCGGGGGGGCTAAGGGAGATACGCAGTATTTT. This translates into CASSETSGGAKGDTQYF. The full variable domain, in which reference TRBV7-3 and TRBJ2-3 provide the parts outside the CDR3, is GAGVSQTPSNKVTEKGKYVELRCDPISGHTALYWYRQSLGQGPEFLIYFQGTGAADDSGLPNDRFFAVRPEGSVSTLKIQRTERGDSAVYLCASSETSGGAKGDTQYFGPGTRLTVL.

This chain connects TRBV6-1 to TRBJ1-1, with TRBD1 matching over 9 bases. With V trimmed by 2 bases and J by 11 bases, 12 bases remained unmatched. The CDR3 loop spans 15 amino acids. Germline V CDR1 and CDR2: MNHNS, SASEGT. In DNA, the CDR3 is TGTGCCAGCAGTGAACAGTTGGGACAGGGTTGTGTTGCTTTCTTT. Its translation: CASSEQLGQGCVAFF.

The chain combines TRBV10-1 with TRBJ2-2, with TRBD1 matching over 7 bases. Germline V CDR1 and CDR2: WNHNN, SYGVQD (reference sequence). V was pared by 6 bases and J by 3 bases, with 4 bases of the junction left unmatched. The CDR3 has 14 amino acids. The CDR3 loop reads CASSRDRYTGELFF. Written as DNA, the CDR3 is TGCGCCAGCAGCAGGGACAGATACACCGGGGAGCTGTTTTTT.

The CDR3 loop reads CASRRDRGRDGYTF. The CDR3 nucleotides read TGTGCCAGCAGAAGGGACAGGGGGCGGGATGGCTACACCTTC. J is TRBJ1-2 and V is TRBV6-1; 12 bases are a match to TRBD1. Trimming took 6 bases from V and 6 from J; bases not matched to a gene: 5. The CDR3 is 14 amino acids. CDR1 is MNHNS and CDR2 is SASEGT in the germline V gene.

V is TRBV2 and J is TRBJ1-6, with 10 bases that match TRBD1. The junction had 3 bases not matched to a gene; V was cut back by 10 bases and J by 6 bases. CDR3 length: 13 residues. Germline values: CDR1 SNHLY, CDR2 FYNNEI. The CDR3 DNA sequence: TGTGCCAAGGGACAGGGGAGTAATTCACCCCTCCACTTT. Encoded protein: CAKGQGSNSPLHF.

The chain uses TRBV6-5 and TRBJ2-7, with a weak D call TRBD2 (5 bases). This CDR3 has 14 amino acids. The germline V gene has CDR1 MNHEY and CDR2 SVGAGI. Trimming left V 5 bases short and J 1 base short, with 12 bases between. DNA for the CDR3: TGTGCCAGCAGTCCTGACTACGGATCCTACGAGCAGTACTTC. It translates to CASSPDYGSYEQYF.

The chain carries TRBV5-5 and TRBJ2-7, with TRBD1 matching 8 bases. The CDR3 is 15 amino acids. The germline V gene has CDR1 SGHKS and CDR2 YYEKEE (reference sequence). V was pared by 1 base and J by 5 bases, with 8 bases of the junction left unmatched. The CDR3 loop reads CASSLQGALWNEQYF. The CDR3 DNA sequence: TGTGCCAGCAGCTTGCAGGGGGCGCTTTGGAACGAGCAGTACTTC.

The genes are TRBV5-4 and TRBJ2-5, with TRBD2 identical over 12 bases. CDR3 size: 16 residues. The germline CDR1 and CDR2 sequences are SGHNT and YYREEE (reference sequence). V dropped 0 bases and J dropped 2; count of bases not matched to a gene: 2. The CDR3 DNA reads as TGTGCCAGCAGCTTGGGACTAGCGGGGGAACAAGAGACCCAGTACTTC. Its translation is CASSLGLAGEQETQYF.

V and J are TRBV4-1 and TRBJ1-3; TRBD1 matches 10 bases. The length of the CDR3 is 19 residues. V was pared by 2 bases and J by 2 bases, with 12 bases of the junction left unmatched. CDR1 and CDR2 (germline): MGHRA, YSYEKL. The CDR3 protein is CASSQIIGTGVRTGNTIYF. The CDR3 nucleotides are TGCGCCAGCAGCCAAATTATTGGGACAGGGGTCCGTACTGGAAACACCATATATTTT.

The chain has TRBV9 and TRBJ2-7; tentatively, D is TRBD1 (6 bases). Gene TRBJ2-1 matches the end of the DNA better, so the J call may be wrong. This CDR3 is built from 13 residues. CDR1 and CDR2 (germline): SGDLS, YYNGEE. CDR3 nucleotides: TGTGCCAGCAGCGTCCAGGGGTACAATGAGCAGTTCTTC. Translated: CASSVQGYNEQFF.

This CDR3 reads CASSLGQASSYNEQFF. For the CDR3, the DNA is TGTGCCAGTAGCCTTGGACAGGCGAGCTCCTACAATGAGCAGTTCTTC. The rearrangement uses TRBV19 and TRBJ2-1, with TRBD1 matching over 7 bases. This CDR3 contains 16 residues. With 6 bases clipped from V and 0 bases from J, the junction kept 8 bases outside the gene matches. CDR1 and CDR2 (germline): LNHDA, SQIVND (reference sequence). Combining the CDR3 with reference TRBV19 and TRBJ2-1 gives the whole variable domain DGGITQSPKYLFRKEGQNVTLSCEQNLNHDAMYWYRQDPGQGLRLIYYSQIVNDFQKGDIAEGYSVSREKKESFPLTVTSAQKNPTAFYLCASSLGQASSYNEQFFGPGTRLTVL.

The rearrangement links TRBV10-3 to TRBJ2-3, with 10 bases lining up with TRBD1. This CDR3 comprises 15 residues. Germline trimming cut 7 bases from V and 2 bases from J; bases unmatched to any gene: 6. Germline CDR1 is ENHRY and CDR2 is SYGVKD. The CDR3 coding sequence is TGTGCCATCACCCGAGGACAGGGGGACACAGATACGCAGTATTTT. This gives the protein CAITRGQGDTDTQYF.

The chain couples TRBV27 to TRBJ2-7; the match to TRBD1 covers 9 bases. After removal of 8 bases from V and 4 bases from J, the junction contained 9 bases not matched to a gene. Germline assignment: CDR1 MNHEY and CDR2 SMNVEV (reference sequence). The CDR3 totals 14 residues. This CDR3 is CASPMDRGGYEQYF. The CDR3 DNA sequence: TGTGCCAGCCCGATGGACAGGGGAGGTTACGAGCAGTACTTC.